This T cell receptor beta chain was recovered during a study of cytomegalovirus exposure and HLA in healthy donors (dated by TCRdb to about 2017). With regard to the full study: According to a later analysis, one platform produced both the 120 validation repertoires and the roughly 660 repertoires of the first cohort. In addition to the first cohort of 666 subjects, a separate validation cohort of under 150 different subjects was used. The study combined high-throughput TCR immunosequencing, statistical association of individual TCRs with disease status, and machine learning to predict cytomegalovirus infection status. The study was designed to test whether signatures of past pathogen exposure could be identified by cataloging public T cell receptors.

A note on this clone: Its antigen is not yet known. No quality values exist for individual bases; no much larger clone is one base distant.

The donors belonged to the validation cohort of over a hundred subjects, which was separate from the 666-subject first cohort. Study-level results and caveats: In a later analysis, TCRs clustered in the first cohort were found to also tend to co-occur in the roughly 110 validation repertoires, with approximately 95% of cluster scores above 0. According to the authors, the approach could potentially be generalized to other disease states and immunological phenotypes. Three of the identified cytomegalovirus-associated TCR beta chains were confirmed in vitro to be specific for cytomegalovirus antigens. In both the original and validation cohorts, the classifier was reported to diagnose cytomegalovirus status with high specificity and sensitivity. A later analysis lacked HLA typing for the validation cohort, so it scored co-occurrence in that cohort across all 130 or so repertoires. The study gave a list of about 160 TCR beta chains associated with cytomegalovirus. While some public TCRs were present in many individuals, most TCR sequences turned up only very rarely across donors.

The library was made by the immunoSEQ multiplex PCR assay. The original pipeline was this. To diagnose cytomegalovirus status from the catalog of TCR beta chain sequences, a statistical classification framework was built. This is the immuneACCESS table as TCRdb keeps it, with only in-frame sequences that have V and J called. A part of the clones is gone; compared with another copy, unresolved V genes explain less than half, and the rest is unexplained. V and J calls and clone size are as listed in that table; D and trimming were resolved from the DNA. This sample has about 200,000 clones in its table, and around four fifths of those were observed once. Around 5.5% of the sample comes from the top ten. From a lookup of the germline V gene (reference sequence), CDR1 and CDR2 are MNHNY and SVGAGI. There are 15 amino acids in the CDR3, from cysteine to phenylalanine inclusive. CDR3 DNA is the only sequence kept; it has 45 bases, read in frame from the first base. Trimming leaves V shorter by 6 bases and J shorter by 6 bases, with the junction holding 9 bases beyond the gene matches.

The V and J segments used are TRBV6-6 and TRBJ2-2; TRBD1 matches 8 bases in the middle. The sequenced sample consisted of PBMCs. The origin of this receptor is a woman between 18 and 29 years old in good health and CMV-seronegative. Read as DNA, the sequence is TGTGCCAGCAGAGGCCGGGACAGGTTCCCCGGGGAGCTGTTTTTT. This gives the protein CASRGRDRFPGELFF.